This T cell receptor beta chain was retrieved from a study of Ad26.COV2.S vaccination and SARS-CoV-2 variants. Background on the study: Intramuscularly, Ad26.COV2.S was given either once or twice, 56 days apart.

Study-wide findings and caveats: Breadth measured for non-spike TCRs was similar across vaccine and placebo recipients.

Details on this clone: Its antigen is currently unknown.

TCRdb's copy holds only in-frame clones and misses some; the assay was immunoSEQ multiplex PCR. The sample yields more than 300,000 clones, 85% seen once. Treatment given: approximately 18 received Ad26.COV2.S at low or high dose, single or two shots; about five received placebo; per-sample allocation not given. Material that was analyzed had been drawn on day 63 after the first vaccine or placebo injection. Boston provided a donor who was an adult aged 18-55 years. The J segment lost 7 bases and the V segment lost 5 bases, leaving 7 bases of the junction unmatched. The CDR3 is 14 residues long. Germline CDR1 and CDR2: SGHTA and FQGNSA.

This receptor was obtained from a person aged 18-60 years who received the Ad26.COV2.S COVID-19 vaccine or a placebo. The chain links TRBV7-2 to TRBJ1-1, with TRBD1 identical over 10 bases. The source was peripheral blood, collected in a trial of Ad26.COV2.S vaccine versus placebo. The CDR3 DNA is TGTGCCAGCAGCCGTTTTGACAGGGGGCTTGAAGCTTTCTTT. This codes for CASSRFDRGLEAFF.